Shown below are 30 T cell receptor beta chains from a single sample sequenced in a study of cytomegalovirus exposure and HLA in healthy donors. Vbeta (60) and Jbeta (13) primers were used in the PCR. Profiled with immunoSEQ multiplex PCR; TCRdb holds only in-frame clones, not every one. The table has over 90,000 clones, around 77% seen once; the top ten hold approximately 3.8%. Sequences were obtained from PBMCs. The receptor source for this set is a man aged 50-59 years in good health and CMV-seropositive.

The chain couples TRBV28 to TRBJ2-5; TRBD2 matches 13 bases. With V trimmed by 3 bases and J by 5 bases, 6 bases remained unmatched. Germline CDR1 reads MDHEN; CDR2 reads SYDVKM. CDR3 length: 16 residues. CDR3 coding DNA: TGTGCCAGCAGTTTTCAACTAGCGGGAGGGTTGGAGACCCAGTACTTC. It codes for CASSFQLAGGLETQYF.

The CDR3 coding sequence is TGTGCCAGCAGTTACGATAGGTCCAGGGTTTATGGCTACACCTTC. As protein: CASSYDRSRVYGYTF. This chain links TRBV6-5 with TRBJ1-2; D perhaps matches TRBD1 (5 bases). Trimming took off 2 bases at V and 5 bases at J, with 15 bases between the two ends. Germline V gives CDR1 MNHEY, CDR2 SVGAGI. This CDR3 is built from 15 residues.

The gene calls are TRBV5-1 and TRBJ2-7, with 9 bases that match TRBD2. The CDR3 is made up of 16 amino acids. CDR1 and CDR2 from the germline V gene are SGHRS and YFSETQ. V lost 0 bases and J lost 2; bases outside the gene matches: 6. CDR3: CASSLVAGGPPYEQYF. As DNA, the CDR3 is TGCGCCAGCAGCTTGGTGGCGGGAGGGCCGCCCTACGAGCAGTACTTC.

The J gene is TRBJ2-7, the V gene TRBV30, with D maybe TRBD2 (7 bases). Germline values: CDR1 GTSNPN, CDR2 SVGIG (reference sequence). There are 16 residues in the CDR3. The ends were cut back, 0 bases at V and 0 bases at J, with 15 bases in the middle. The CDR3 sequence: CAWSVGGARSSYEQYF. The CDR3 coding sequence is TGTGCCTGGAGTGTGGGGGGGGCCCGTAGCTCCTACGAGCAGTACTTC.

The chain is built from TRBV29-1 and TRBJ2-1; tentative D call: TRBD1 (6 bases). The CDR3 is 11 amino acids. V lost 7 bases and J 4 bases, leaving 8 bases between the germline ends. Per germline, CDR1 SQVTM and CDR2 ANQGSEA. The CDR3 is CSAQGYNEQFF. CDR3 nucleotides: TGCAGCGCGCAGGGGTACAATGAGCAGTTCTTC.

This sequence joins TRBV19 and TRBJ2-5, with 8 nucleotides matching TRBD2. Trimming at V came to 7 bases and at J to 7 bases, leaving 11 bases not matched to a gene. The CDR3 is 14 amino acids. CDR1 is LNHDA, CDR2 SQIVND, per germline (reference sequence). The CDR3 protein is CASNPRGGFATQYF. CDR3 nucleotide sequence: TGTGCCAGTAACCCACGGGGGGGTTTCGCGACCCAGTACTTC.

A single count supports this clone. V is TRBV29-1 and J is TRBJ2-1, with D perhaps matching TRBD1 (7 bases). The CDR3 is 14 residues long. Trimming removed 6 bases at V and 3 bases at J, with 15 bases between. The germline CDR1 and CDR2 sequences are SQVTM and ANQGSEA. CDR3 amino acids: CSVEGQLRYNEQFF. CDR3 in DNA: TGCAGCGTGGAGGGACAGCTGCGCTACAATGAGCAGTTCTTC.

This clone was seen more than once but under ten times. J is TRBJ1-2 and V is TRBV2; the D is unclear. The V end lost 4 bases, the J end lost 7 bases, and 10 bases lay between the germline ends. Germline-derived CDR1 and CDR2 are SNHLY and FYNNEI. CDR3 length equals 12 residues. CDR3 nucleotide sequence: TGTGCCAGCAGTGTAACTACACCTGGCTACACCTTC. It translates to CASSVTTPGYTF. The entire variable domain, with the rest obtained from reference TRBV2 and TRBJ1-2, is as follows: EPEVTQTPSHQVTQMGQEVILRCVPISNHLYFYWYRQILGQKVEFLVSFYNNEISEKSEIFDDQFSVERPDGSNFTLKIRSTKLEDSAMYFCASSVTTPGYTFGSGTRLTVV.

As to this clone: A read error may produce the germline difference seen at one junction end. CDR3 residues: CSSRSTGTTNTDTQYF. CDR3 nucleotide sequence: TGTTCCAGCCGATCCACCGGGACTACTAACACAGATACGCAGTATTTT. The chain carries TRBV7-9 and TRBJ2-3; 7 bases match TRBD2. There are 16 residues in the CDR3. Per germline, CDR1 SEHNR and CDR2 FQNEAQ (reference sequence).

The chain uses TRBV7-2 and TRBJ2-5; 9 bases line up with TRBD2. After removal of 3 bases from V and 0 bases from J, the junction contained 5 bases not matched to a gene. CDR1 is SGHTA, CDR2 FQGNSA, per germline. The CDR3 runs 16 residues. CDR3 coding DNA: TGTGCCAGCAGCTTCTCTAGCGGGGTAAACCAAGAGACCCAGTACTTC. Its protein is CASSFSSGVNQETQYF.

This clone showed up just once. The chain recombines TRBV29-1 with TRBJ1-4; 9 bases align to TRBD1. J was trimmed by 4 bases and V by 7 bases; bases with no gene match: 7. The CDR3 covers 14 residues. CDR1 and CDR2 from the germline V gene are SQVTM and ANQGSEA. The CDR3 sequence: CSATQGQGNEKLFF. The DNA for the CDR3 is TGCAGCGCAACCCAGGGACAGGGTAATGAAAAACTGTTTTTT. Variable domain in full (rest from reference TRBV29-1 and TRBJ1-4): SAVISQKPSRDICQRGTSLTIQCQVDSQVTMMFWYRQQPGQSLTLIATANQGSEATYESGFVIDKFPISRPNLTFSTLTVSNMSPEDSSIYLCSATQGQGNEKLFFGSGTQLSVL.

This clone was observed once. The rearrangement joins TRBV9 to TRBJ1-5; 7 bases are shared with TRBD1. Trimming removed 3 bases from V and 8 bases from J; junction bases left unmatched: 11. Germline values: CDR1 SGDLS, CDR2 YYNGEE. This CDR3 spans 15 amino acids. In DNA, the CDR3 is TGTGCCAGCAGCGCCGGAATGACAGGGAAGGAGCCCCAGCATTTT. Protein: CASSAGMTGKEPQHF.

This rearrangement joins TRBV6-5 to TRBJ2-3; possibly TRBD1 for D (6 bases). CDR1 and CDR2 from the germline V gene are MNHEY and SVGAGI. V was cut by 6 bases and J by 1 base, with 11 bases left in between. The CDR3 has 14 residues. The CDR3 sequence: CASREGGGTDTQYF. The CDR3 DNA reads as TGTGCCAGCAGAGAAGGGGGAGGCACAGATACGCAGTATTTT.

This rearrangement joins TRBV19 to TRBJ1-5, with 7 nucleotides matching TRBD1. The CDR3 is 16 amino acids. V lost 3 bases, J lost 7 bases, and 12 bases stayed unmatched. Germline values: CDR1 LNHDA, CDR2 SQIVND (reference sequence). The CDR3, as DNA: TGTGCCAGTAGTATCAGGTCGGGAGGGGGCCACCAGCCCCAGCATTTT. Amino acids: CASSIRSGGGHQPQHF.

The chain links TRBV19 to TRBJ1-5; possibly TRBD1 for D (5 bases). V lost 7 bases, J lost 4 bases, and 20 bases lay in between. This CDR3 has 16 amino acids. Germline assignment: CDR1 LNHDA and CDR2 SQIVND (reference sequence). CDR3 bases: TGTGCCAGTACAACTCCCGCGGGACGTGCAAATCAGCCCCAGCATTTT. It yields the protein CASTTPAGRANQPQHF.

This chain connects TRBV15 to TRBJ2-1; D gene uncertain. Deletions cut 0 bases from V and 4 bases from J, with 7 bases between. CDR1 and CDR2 from the germline V gene are LNHNV and YYDKDF (reference sequence). This CDR3 spans 14 amino acids. CDR3 region: CATSRELSYNEQFF. As DNA, the CDR3 is TGTGCCACCAGCAGAGAACTCTCTTACAATGAGCAGTTCTTC.

This chain uses TRBV29-1 with TRBJ2-7; maybe TRBD1 (6 bases). The V gene lost 3 bases and the J gene lost 4 bases, with 22 bases spanning the gap. The germline V gene has CDR1 SQVTM and CDR2 ANQGSEA. CDR3 length equals 16 residues. CDR3 sequence (DNA): TGCAGCGTTGACGGCATCACAGGGTATGGCTCTTACGAGCAGTACTTC. It encodes CSVDGITGYGSYEQYF.

The rearrangement joins TRBV6-6 to TRBJ2-5; perhaps TRBD2 as D (6 bases). Deletions cut 8 bases from V and 5 bases from J, with 24 bases between. Germline CDR1 reads MNHNY; CDR2 reads SVGAGI (reference sequence). The CDR3 totals 16 residues. The CDR3 region is CASPVRDSTSGETQYF. DNA of the CDR3: TGTGCCAGCCCGGTGAGGGACTCAACTTCCGGGGAGACCCAGTACTTC.

This clone was found a few times. The chain has TRBV7-2 and TRBJ2-7; possible D gene TRBD1, 5 bases. V was clipped by 2 bases and J by 4 bases, with 18 bases between them. The CDR3 consists of 16 residues. Germline-derived CDR1 and CDR2 are SGHTA and FQGNSA. Here the CDR3 DNA reads TGTGCCAGCAGCTTAAACAGGAGCTCGAGTCTATACGAGCAGTACTTC. As protein: CASSLNRSSSLYEQYF.

The chain combines TRBV5-6 with TRBJ2-2; 12 nucleotides align to TRBD1. V lost 5 bases, J lost 6 bases, and 8 bases stayed unmatched. CDR3 length: 16 amino acids. Germline CDR1 reads SGHDT; CDR2 reads YYEEEE. CDR3: CASSPFRDRGPGELFF. The CDR3 region has the DNA TGTGCCAGCAGTCCATTTCGGGACAGGGGGCCCGGGGAGCTGTTTTTT.

The CDR3 here is CASSLARGFVLNEQFF. CDR3 nucleotides: TGTGCCAGCAGCTTAGCTCGGGGGTTCGTTCTCAATGAGCAGTTCTTC. This chain joins TRBV7-8 and TRBJ2-1, with TRBD2 as a possible D gene (6 bases). The CDR3 sequence is 16 residues long. Between the trimmed V and J ends, which lost 0 bases and 6 bases, there was a span of 15 bases. Per germline, CDR1 SGHVS and CDR2 FQNEAQ.

This clone was seen a few times. The V and J genes are TRBV29-1 and TRBJ1-2; D possibly corresponds to TRBD1 (6 bases). This CDR3 has 13 residues. V lost 6 bases, J lost 3 bases, and 14 bases lay in between. The germline V gene encodes CDR1 SQVTM and CDR2 ANQGSEA. The CDR3 sequence: CSVPTGRDYGYTF. In nucleotides, the CDR3 is TGCAGCGTACCAACAGGGAGGGACTATGGCTACACCTTC.

This chain connects TRBV28 to TRBJ2-7; 8 bases are shared with TRBD1. CDR1 and CDR2 (germline): MDHEN, SYDVKM. This CDR3 region has 14 residues. The V and J ends lost 5 bases and 2 bases, in that order; junction bases with no gene match: 5. This CDR3 is CASSLTGETYEQYF. The CDR3 DNA is TGTGCCAGCAGTCTGACAGGGGAAACCTACGAGCAGTACTTC.

The rearrangement uses TRBV5-6 and TRBJ2-1, with D perhaps TRBD1 (5 bases). The CDR3 runs to 15 residues. Trimming removed 3 bases at V and 2 bases at J, with 12 bases between. Germline loops: CDR1 SGHDT, CDR2 YYEEEE. As DNA, the CDR3 is TGTGCCAGCAGCTCTGGACACCTGACCTACAATGAGCAGTTCTTC. Its translation is CASSSGHLTYNEQFF.

This clone was recorded a few times. The chain is built from TRBV19 and TRBJ1-1; 8 nucleotides line up with TRBD1. Germline assignment: CDR1 LNHDA and CDR2 SQIVND (reference sequence). The CDR3 has 17 amino acids. The J segment lost 3 bases and the V segment lost 1 base, leaving 10 bases of the junction unmatched. CDR3 residues: CASSIVGQGKRDTEAFF. The CDR3 DNA follows: TGTGCCAGTAGTATAGTTGGACAGGGAAAGCGGGACACTGAAGCTTTCTTT.

The chain joins TRBV21-1 to TRBJ2-3; the table gives TRBD1 as D, unverified against the DNA. TRBV21-1 is flagged as a pseudogene. The CDR3 length is 18 residues. The CDR3 reads CASSNPGPEDRDTDTQYF. CDR3 nucleotides: TGTGCCAGCAGCAATCCGGGTCCCGAGGACAGGGACACAGATACGCAGTATTTT.

The chain recombines TRBV7-7 with TRBJ2-7, with 9 bases lining up with TRBD1. CDR3 length: 16 residues. The junction had 9 bases not matched to a gene; V was cut back by 0 bases and J by 6 bases. Germline CDR1 reads SSHAT; CDR2 reads FNYEAQ (reference sequence). The CDR3 loop is CASSLAPRDRALEQYF. CDR3 sequence (DNA): TGTGCCAGCAGCTTAGCGCCCCGGGACAGGGCCCTCGAGCAGTACTTC.

The chain joins TRBV27 to TRBJ2-7; D gene uncertain. V was clipped by 0 bases and J by 1 base, with 10 bases between them. The V gene's germline CDR1 is MNHEY and CDR2 SMNVEV (reference sequence). The CDR3 is made up of 15 amino acids. This chain's CDR3 is CASSLSMVVSYEQYF. CDR3 bases: TGTGCCAGCAGTTTATCGATGGTAGTTTCCTACGAGCAGTACTTC.

V usage is TRBV30 and J usage is TRBJ1-1; 7 bases agree with TRBD1. Germline CDR1 reads GTSNPN; CDR2 reads SVGIG (reference sequence). J lost 1 base, V lost 8 bases, and 4 bases had no gene match. The CDR3 spans 12 residues. CDR3 DNA sequence: TGTGCCGGCCACAGGGGGAACACTGAAGCTTTCTTT. Translated, it gives CAGHRGNTEAFF. The full variable domain, with the rest looked up from reference TRBV30 and TRBJ1-1, is SQTIHQWPATLVQPVGSPLSLECTVEGTSNPNLYWYRQAAGRGLQLLFYSVGIGQISSEVPQNLSASRPQDRQFILSSKKLLLSDSGFYLCAGHRGNTEAFFGQGTRLTVV.

V is TRBV6-1 and J is TRBJ2-2; D might be TRBD2 (5 bases). This CDR3 has 15 residues. In germline, CDR1 is MNHNS, CDR2 SASEGT. The V end was cut by 3 bases, the J end by 0 bases, with 8 bases between. CDR3 nucleotide sequence: TGTGCCAGCAGTGAGGGTAGCGCGAACACCGGGGAGCTGTTTTTT. Its translation: CASSEGSANTGELFF.